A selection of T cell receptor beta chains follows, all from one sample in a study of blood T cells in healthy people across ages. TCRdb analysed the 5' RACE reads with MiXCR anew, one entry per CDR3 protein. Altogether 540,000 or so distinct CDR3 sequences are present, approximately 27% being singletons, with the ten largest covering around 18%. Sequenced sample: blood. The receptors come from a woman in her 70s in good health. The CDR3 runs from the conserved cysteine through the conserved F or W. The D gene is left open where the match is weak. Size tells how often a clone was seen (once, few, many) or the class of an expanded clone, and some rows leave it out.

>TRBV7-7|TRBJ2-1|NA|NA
TGTGCCAGCAGCGATCTCCCCCCGGGACGTGTCAATGAGCAGTTCTTC
CASSDLPPGRVNEQFF
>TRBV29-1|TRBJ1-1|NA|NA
TGCAGCGTTGATAAGGGGGAAGGAGCTTTCTTT
CSVDKGEGAFF
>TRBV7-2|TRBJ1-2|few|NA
TGTGCCAGCAGCTTATTGGATCGAGGGCACGGCTACACCTTC
CASSLLDRGHGYTF
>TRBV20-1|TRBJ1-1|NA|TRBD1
TGCAGTGCTAGCCGGGACAGGGGTCCTGAAGCTTTCTTT
CSASRDRGPEAFF
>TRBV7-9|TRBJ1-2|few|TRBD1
TGTGCCAGCAGCTTAGGCCACTCGGACAGGGGGAATTTC
CASSLGHSDRGNF
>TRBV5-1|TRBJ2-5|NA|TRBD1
TGCGCCAGCAGCGAGGACAGGCGGGAGACCCAGTACTTC
CASSEDRRETQYF
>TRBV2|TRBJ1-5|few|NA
TGTGCCAGCCTCCGGGACCCCCAACAGCCCCAGCATTTT
CASLRDPQQPQHF
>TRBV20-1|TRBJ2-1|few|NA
TGCAGTGCTAGAACCCGTCGCCCAAATGAGCAGTTCTTC
CSARTRRPNEQFF
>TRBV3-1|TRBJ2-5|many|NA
TGTGCCAGCAGCCATTTGTGGGAGTCCCCCGAGACCCAGTACTTC
CASSHLWESPETQYF
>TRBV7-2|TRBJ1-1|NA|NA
TGTGCCAGCAGCCTGCTGGGGATTATGAACACTGAAGCTTTCTTT
CASSLLGIMNTEAFF
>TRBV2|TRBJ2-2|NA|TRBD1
TGTGCCAGCAACAGGGGCTACACCGGGGAGCTGTTTTTT
CASNRGYTGELFF
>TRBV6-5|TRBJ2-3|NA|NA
TGTGCCAGCAGTTACCAAGGTACGCAGTATTTT
CASSYQGTQYF
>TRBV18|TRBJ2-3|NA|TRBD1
TGTGCCAGCTCACCAAGGACAGGAGTAAGAACAGATACGCAGTATTTT
CASSPRTGVRTDTQYF
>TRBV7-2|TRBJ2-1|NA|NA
TGTGCCAGCAGACCTAGCCCGAGCTCCTACAATGAGCAGTTCTTC
CASRPSPSSYNEQFF
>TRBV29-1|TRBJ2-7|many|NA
TGCAGCGTTGAAAATGAGGGTTTCGGCGAGCAGTACTTC
CSVENEGFGEQYF
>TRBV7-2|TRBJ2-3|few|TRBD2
TGTGCCAGCAGCTTAAGGGGAGCGGGGAAGACAGATACGCAGTATTTT
CASSLRGAGKTDTQYF
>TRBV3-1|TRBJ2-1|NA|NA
TGTGCCAGCAGCCAAGACTTTGAGCAGTTCTTC
CASSQDFEQFF
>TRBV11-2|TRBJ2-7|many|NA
TGTGCCAGCAGCCGTTATTACGAGCAGTACTTC
CASSRYYEQYF
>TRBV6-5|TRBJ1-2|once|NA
TGTGCCAGCAGTTACGCAAGGGCCTATGGCTACACCTTC
CASSYARAYGYTF
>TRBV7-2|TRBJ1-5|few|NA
TGTGCCAGCAGCTTAGATAGGGGACTCAATCAGCCCCAGCATTTT
CASSLDRGLNQPQHF
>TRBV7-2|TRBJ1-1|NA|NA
TGTGCCAGCAGCTTAACCAGGGTTAGGAACACTGAAGCTTTCTTT
CASSLTRVRNTEAFF
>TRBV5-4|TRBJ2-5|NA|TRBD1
TGTGCCAGCAGCAGTGGACAGGTCGGAGAATCCCAGTACTTC
CASSSGQVGESQYF
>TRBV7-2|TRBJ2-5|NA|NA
TGTGCCAGCACCCCTCAAGAGACCCAGTACTTC
CASTPQETQYF
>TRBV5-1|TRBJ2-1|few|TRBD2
TGCGCCAGCAGCGACGGGGGACTAGCGGCAATCAATGAGCAGTTCTTC
CASSDGGLAAINEQFF
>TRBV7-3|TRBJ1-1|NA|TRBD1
TGTGCCAGCAGAACACCACAGGGGATCACTGAAGCTTTCTTT
CASRTPQGITEAFF
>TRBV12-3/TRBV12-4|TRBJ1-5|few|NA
TGTGCCAGCAGTAACAGCCACTCCGACAGAAACAATCAGCCCCAGCATTTT
CASSNSHSDRNNQPQHF
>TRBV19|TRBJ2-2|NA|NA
TGTGCCAGTACTAGGGGAATTCTCGGGACTGGCACCGGGGAGCTGTTTTTT
CASTRGILGTGTGELFF
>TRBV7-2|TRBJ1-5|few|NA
TGTGCCAGCAGCTTAATTGAGGGTATCAATCAGCCCCAGCATTTT
CASSLIEGINQPQHF
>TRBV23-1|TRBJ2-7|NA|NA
TGCGCCAGCAGTCACGAGGAGGGCCAGCCCCCACTCTACGAGCAGTACTTC
CASSHEEGQPPLYEQYF
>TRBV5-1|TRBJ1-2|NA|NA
TGCGCCAGCAGCCCTGGACTAGGCACGGGTGACTATGGCTACACCTTC
CASSPGLGTGDYGYTF
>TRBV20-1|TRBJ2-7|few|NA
TGCAGTGCTAGCGGCAGGGGCACTACCTACGAGCAGTACTTC
CSASGRGTTYEQYF
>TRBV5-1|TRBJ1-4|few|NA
TGCGCCAGCAGCCCCGATCGGGTAGGGTATGAAAAACTGTTTTTT
CASSPDRVGYEKLFF
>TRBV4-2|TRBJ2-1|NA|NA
TGTGCCAGCAGCCAAGGTGAGAGCTCCTACAATGAGCAGTTCTTC
CASSQGESSYNEQFF
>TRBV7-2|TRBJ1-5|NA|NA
TGTGCCAGCAGCTTAGTTTCAGATAATCAGCCCCAGCATTTT
CASSLVSDNQPQHF
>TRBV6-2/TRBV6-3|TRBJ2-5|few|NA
TGTGCCAGCAACGACGGGGGGCTCCAAGAGACCCAGTACTTC
CASNDGGLQETQYF
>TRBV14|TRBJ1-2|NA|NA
TGTGCCAGCAGCTTTGGGACTGGAGCTAACTATGGCTACACCTTC
CASSFGTGANYGYTF